The rows below give T cell receptor beta chains drawn from one sample of a study of somatic mutations in cytotoxic T cells in rheumatoid arthritis. The repertoire was sequenced with immunoSEQ multiplex PCR; TCRdb's copy has only in-frame clones and lacks some. The sample shows around 13,000 clones, approximately 80% of them seen only once. Material for sequencing was CD8+ T cells sorted from blood. The receptors come from an adult with rheumatoid arthritis. CDR3s include the opening cysteine and the closing phenylalanine or tryptophan. A D gene is named only where the DNA matches it firmly. Clone size is shown for a subset of rows, as once, few, many or a class of expanded clone.

TRBV5-1	TRBJ2-7	.	.	CASSPGTRPLSYEQYF	TGCGCCAGCAGCCCCGGGACCCGGCCTCTCTCCTACGAGCAGTACTTC
TRBV5-1	TRBJ2-3	few	.	CASSFIGTGIISSGTSTDTQYF	TGCGCCAGCAGCTTTATCGGGACAGGGATAATCTCTAGCGGGACTAGCACAGATACGCAGTATTTT
TRBV7-9	TRBJ2-7	.	.	CASSFDGPYSYEQYF	TGTGCCAGCAGCTTTGACGGCCCCTATTCCTACGAGCAGTACTTC
TRBV9	TRBJ2-6	.	TRBD1	CASSLGQGRGGANVLTF	TGTGCCAGCAGCCTGGGACAGGGGAGAGGTGGGGCCAACGTCCTGACTTTC
TRBV15	TRBJ1-5	.	TRBD1	CATSRGWAGGTQPQHF	TGTGCCACCAGCAGGGGGTGGGCAGGGGGTACTCAGCCCCAGCATTTT
TRBV27	TRBJ2-1	.	TRBD2	CASSLSGLAAQFF	TGTGCCAGCAGTTTATCTGGACTAGCGGCGCAGTTCTTC
TRBV6-1	TRBJ2-7	.	.	CASGTGWDEQYF	TGTGCCAGCGGAACAGGCTGGGACGAGCAGTACTTC
TRBV7-9	TRBJ2-1	once	TRBD1	CASSGRDRAYNEQFF	TGTGCCAGCAGCGGTCGGGACAGGGCCTACAATGAGCAGTTCTTC
TRBV5-1	TRBJ2-7	.	.	CASRLEGATYEQYF	TGCGCCAGCAGATTGGAAGGGGCTACTTACGAGCAGTACTTC
TRBV9	TRBJ2-7	once	TRBD2	CASSPGLAGVYEQYF	TGTGCCAGCAGCCCGGGACTAGCGGGAGTCTACGAGCAGTACTTC
TRBV19	TRBJ1-2	.	TRBD1	CASSMTTGGVTGYTF	TGTGCCAGTAGTATGACGACAGGGGGCGTAACTGGCTACACCTTC